This TCR beta chain was retrieved from a study of radiation and T cells in renal cell carcinoma (dated by TCRdb to between 2020 and 2021). Study-level background: The samples were drawn from a clinical trial, where primary renal cell carcinomas were treated with 15 Gy of stereotactic body radiation therapy and then removed by nephrectomy 4 weeks afterward. TCR beta sequencing covered some 55 samples in total, comprising around 25 tumors and roughly 27 peripheral blood samples. A total of approximately 4 million unique CDR3 nucleotide sequences, encoding 2,500,000 or so unique CDR3 amino acid sequences, were found across all 55 or so samples. General findings and caveats noted by the study authors: No pretreatment tumor biopsies were available, so the baseline intratumoral presence of clonotypes could not be determined. The single-armed trial design could not address effects of radiation dose or scheduling on the TCR repertoire. Tracking of blood repertoire dynamics stopped at less than five weeks after treatment, with no follow-up past that point. In blood, the top tumor clonotypes increased from baseline to 2 weeks after radiation and then shrank by 4 weeks, which suggests a temporary expansion of tumor-resident clones.

As for this clone: Its antigen is still unknown. No clone much larger than this one lies a single base away; base qualities are absent.

TCR beta libraries were generated from genomic DNA with the immunoSEQ kit, following the manufacturer's recommendations. To prepare libraries, a first multiplex PCR with proprietary primers was run, followed by a second PCR that added unique barcodes, and a bead cleanup was done after each round. Each sample batch included a kit-provided positive control reaction and a negative control reaction. The final libraries were assessed on an Agilent 4200 TapeStation D1000 ScreenTape, pooled by volume, and quantified by qPCR. Sequencing ran on an Illumina NextSeq500 with a MidOutput 150-cycle cartridge, using 156 Read1 and 15 Index1 cycles with kit custom primers. The pooled library was loaded at roughly 0.93 pM, with a roughly 21% PhiX control spiked in. The paper's data handling went like this. The vendor-processed data were analyzed in R, and a clonotype was defined as all T cells that share the same CDR3 nucleotide sequence. In the clone abundance analyses, frequencies in each sample were normalized to that sample's 10,000 most abundant clones. Public T cell clones, which averaged fewer than five per sample, were excluded before analysis. Tumor-enriched and baseline blood-enriched clonotypes were defined by at least a 32-fold difference in abundance between compartments. A beta-binomial differential abundance model was used to identify clonotypes that expanded or contracted between blood time points. Similarity between tumor and blood repertoires was quantified using the Baroni-Urbani and Buser coefficient, and groups were compared with two-tailed Wilcoxon tests in R. Sourced from immuneACCESS, this table was stored by TCRdb with only in-frame sequences that have V and J called. A share of the clones is absent; for the studies checked, an unresolved V gene accounts for under half, and the remainder has no known explanation. V and J calls and clone size are given by that table; D and trimming were obtained from the DNA. Here the sample has about 95,000 clones; 75% to 90% occur a single time. Of the sample, roughly 8% falls within the top ten clones.

CDR1 and CDR2 were assigned from the germline V gene (reference sequence) as SEHNR and FQNEAQ. Trimming costs V 5 bases and J 3 bases, and their ends lie 18 bases apart. The CDR3 sequence holds 16 residues, the cysteine and phenylalanine included. The kept DNA is CDR3 alone, 48 bases in frame from the first base. In light of the paper, this sample's time point label describes: baseline pretreatment blood. The sample's treatment or condition label is to be understood as: 15 Gy SBRT to primary tumor, nephrectomy 4 weeks later. Serial peripheral blood from radiation-treated patients was sampled at baseline, 2 weeks and 4 weeks after SBRT to track tumor-enriched clonotypes. Every patient had renal cell carcinoma of clear cell pathology. Genomic DNA for TCR sequencing was prepared using the QIAamp DNA Blood Mini Kit (Qiagen). The analyses included just those samples that passed every quality control check.

The specimen comprised blood, sampled from a patient whose treatment included radiotherapy and nephrectomy. This chain is built from TRBV7-9 and TRBJ2-3, with the D call perhaps TRBD1 or TRBD2, as 5 bases match in each case. This clonotype originated in a man in his forties or fifties with renal cell carcinoma. The CDR3 loop reads CASSQGTIVVTDTQYF. The DNA sequence follows: TGTGCCAGCAGCCAAGGGACCATTGTGGTAACAGATACGCAGTATTTT.